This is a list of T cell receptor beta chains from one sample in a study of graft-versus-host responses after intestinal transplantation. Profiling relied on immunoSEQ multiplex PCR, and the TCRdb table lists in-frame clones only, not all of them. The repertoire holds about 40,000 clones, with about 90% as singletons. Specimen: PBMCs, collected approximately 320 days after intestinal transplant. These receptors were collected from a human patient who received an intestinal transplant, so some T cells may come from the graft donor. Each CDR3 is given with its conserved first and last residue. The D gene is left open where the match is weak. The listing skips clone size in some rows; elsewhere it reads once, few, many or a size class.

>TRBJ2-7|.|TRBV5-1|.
TGCGCCAGTACCGACAGTCACTACGAGCAGTACTTC
CASTDSHYEQYF
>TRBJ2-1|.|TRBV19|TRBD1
TGTGCCAGTAGTATCAGGACAGGTCTCAATGAGCAGTTCTTC
CASSIRTGLNEQFF
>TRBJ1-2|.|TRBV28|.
TGTGCCAGCAGCCGCCGAAACTATGGCTACACCTTC
CASSRRNYGYTF
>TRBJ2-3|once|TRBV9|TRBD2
TGTGCCAGCAGCGGACGGGCGGGAGGGCCCTCAGATACGCAGTATTTT
CASSGRAGGPSDTQYF
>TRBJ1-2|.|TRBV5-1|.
TGCGCCAGCAGCTTGGCCCCAGGGCGTTCCTATGGCTACACCTTC
CASSLAPGRSYGYTF
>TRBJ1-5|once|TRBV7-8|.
TGTGCCAGCAGCTTAGACTTCGGTGAGCCCCAGCATTTT
CASSLDFGEPQHF
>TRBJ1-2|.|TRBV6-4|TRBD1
TGTGCCAGCAGCCCAGTTCCGGGACAGGGGGCGGTCTATGGCTACACCTTC
CASSPVPGQGAVYGYTF
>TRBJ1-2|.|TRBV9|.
TGTGCCAGCAGTCGGGCGGGGGCTAACTATGGCTACACCTTC
CASSRAGANYGYTF
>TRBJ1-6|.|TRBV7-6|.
TGTGCCAGCAGCTTAGGACTCAATTCACCCCTCCACTTT
CASSLGLNSPLHF
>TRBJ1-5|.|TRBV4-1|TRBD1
TGCGCCAGCAGCCAACAGGGGGCATGGAATCAGCCCCAGCATTTT
CASSQQGAWNQPQHF
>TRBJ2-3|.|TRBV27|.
TGTGCCAGCAGTTCTCTAGATACGCAGTATTTT
CASSSLDTQYF
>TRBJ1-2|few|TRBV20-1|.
TGCAGTGCTAGGTTAGGGGGTGGCTACACCTTC
CSARLGGGYTF
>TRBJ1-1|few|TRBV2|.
TGTGCCAGCAGTAAGGACGGGAACACTGAAGCTTTCTTT
CASSKDGNTEAFF
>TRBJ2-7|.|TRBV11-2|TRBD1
TGTGCCAGCAGCTTAGACAGGGGGCTGTCCCACGAGCAGTACTTC
CASSLDRGLSHEQYF
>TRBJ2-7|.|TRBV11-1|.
TGTGCCAGCAGCTCCTCTAGTGTCGCCTACGAGCAGTACTTC
CASSSSSVAYEQYF
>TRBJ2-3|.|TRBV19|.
TGTGCCAGTAGTATAACAGATACGCAGTATTTT
CASSITDTQYF
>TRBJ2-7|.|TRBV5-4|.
TGTGCCAGCAGCTTGGAGCGCGGGCCGGGGCCCGAGCAGTACTTC
CASSLERGPGPEQYF
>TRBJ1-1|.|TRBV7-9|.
TGTGCCAGCTGGACAGACATGCTGAACACTGAAGCTTTCTTT
CASWTDMLNTEAFF
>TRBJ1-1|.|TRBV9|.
TGTGCCAGCAGCGTAGGGGGCCAGAACACTGAAGCTTTCTTT
CASSVGGQNTEAFF
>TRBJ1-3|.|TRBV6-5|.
TGTGCCAGCAGTTATAGCCGCCAGGGAGGAAACACCATATATTTT
CASSYSRQGGNTIYF
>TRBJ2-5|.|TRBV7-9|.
TGTGCCAGCAGCCCACGCTACCCCGCCCCCCAAGAGACCCAGTACTTC
CASSPRYPAPQETQYF
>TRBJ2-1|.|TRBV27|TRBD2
TGTGCCAGCAGTTTACTGCGGGAGGGCTGGCAGTTCTTC
CASSLLREGWQFF
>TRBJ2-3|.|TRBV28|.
TGTGCCAGCAGTTTTATGGAAGGAGGGGGCACAGATACGCAGTATTTT
CASSFMEGGGTDTQYF
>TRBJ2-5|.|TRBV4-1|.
TGCGCCAGCAGCCAATCCCGCCAAGAGACCCAGTACTTC
CASSQSRQETQYF
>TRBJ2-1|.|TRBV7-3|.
TGTGCCGGCAGCACCGCCGGGAATGAGCAGTTCTTC
CAGSTAGNEQFF
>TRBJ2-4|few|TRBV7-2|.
TGTGCCAGCAGCTTAGACGACTTGGTCAAAAACATTCAGTACTTC
CASSLDDLVKNIQYF
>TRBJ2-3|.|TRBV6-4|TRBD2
TGTGCCAGCAGTGAACTAGCGGGAGGGAGAGATACGCAGTATTTT
CASSELAGGRDTQYF
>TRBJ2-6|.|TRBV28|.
TGTGCCAGCAGTTTATCCCTGACAGCGAGCTCTGGGGCCAACGTCCTGACTTTC
CASSLSLTASSGANVLTF
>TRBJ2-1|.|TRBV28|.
TGTGCCAGCAGTCTCCCACTGGTCCGCAATGAGCAGTTCTTC
CASSLPLVRNEQFF
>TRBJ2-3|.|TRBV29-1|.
TGCAGCGCCTCCGTTAGCACAGATACGCAGTATTTT
CSASVSTDTQYF
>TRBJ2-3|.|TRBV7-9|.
TGTGCCAGCATTCGGTCGTCTAGCACAGATACGCAGTATTTT
CASIRSSSTDTQYF
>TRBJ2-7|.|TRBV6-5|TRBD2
TGTGCCAGCAGTGAAAGCGGGGGCTTCTACGAGCAGTACTTC
CASSESGGFYEQYF
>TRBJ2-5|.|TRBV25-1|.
TGTGCCAGCAGTGAATCCGGGGGGCCCCAAGAGACCCAGTACTTC
CASSESGGPQETQYF
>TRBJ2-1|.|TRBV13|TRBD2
TGTGCCAGCAGCTATAATAGCGGGAGGGCCAAGAATGAGCAGTTCTTC
CASSYNSGRAKNEQFF
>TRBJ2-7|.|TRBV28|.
TGTGCCAGCAGTTTCCGGGGGCCTAGAACCTACGAGCAGTACTTC
CASSFRGPRTYEQYF
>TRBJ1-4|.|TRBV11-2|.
TGTGCCAGCAGCTTAGATTGGCCCCGCTTGAATGAAAAACTGTTTTTT
CASSLDWPRLNEKLFF
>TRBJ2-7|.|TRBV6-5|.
TGTGCCAGCAGTTACTCCCCCAGGGTTTCCTACGAGCAGTACTTC
CASSYSPRVSYEQYF
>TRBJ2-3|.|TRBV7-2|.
TGTGCCAGCAGCTCCCGTCCTTCGCTAGGACGCACAGATACGCAGTATTTT
CASSSRPSLGRTDTQYF
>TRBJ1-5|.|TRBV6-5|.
TGTGCCAGCAGTCCACCATCAACTGCAAAGCCCCAGCATTTT
CASSPPSTAKPQHF
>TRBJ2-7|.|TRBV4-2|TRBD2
TGTGCCAGCAGCCCGGGACTAGCGGGGGGGCGTGTTCGCGAGCAGTACTTC
CASSPGLAGGRVREQYF
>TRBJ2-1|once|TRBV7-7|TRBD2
TGTGCTAGCAGCTTAGGCCTAGCGGGTTCGGATGAGCAGTTCTTC
CASSLGLAGSDEQFF
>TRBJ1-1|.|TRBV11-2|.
TGTGCCAGCAGCTCAGTCATGAACACTGAAGCTTTCTTT
CASSSVMNTEAFF
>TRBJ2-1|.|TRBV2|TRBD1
TGTGCCCAGCAGGGGTACAGGGGTGATGAGCAGTTCTTC
CAQQGYRGDEQFF
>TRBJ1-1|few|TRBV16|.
TGTGCCAGCAGCCGGGACATGTCCTTTGAAGCTTTCTTT
CASSRDMSFEAFF
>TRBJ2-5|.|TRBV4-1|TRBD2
TGCGCCAGCAGCCAAGAAGCCTCCCCTAGCGGGGTAAAGACCCAGTACTTC
CASSQEASPSGVKTQYF
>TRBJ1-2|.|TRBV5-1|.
TGCGCCAGCTCCCTACAGAGCCTCTATGGCTACACCTTC
CASSLQSLYGYTF